The rows below give T cell receptor beta chains drawn from one sample of a study of CD8+ T cells in alopecia areata. Method: immunoSEQ multiplex PCR; TCRdb's copy keeps in-frame clones and lacks some. The sample consists of some 150,000 clones, around 83% of them appearing once. The source was CD8+ T cells sorted from blood, collected at week 4, from a patient treated with tofacitinib. Receptors originate from a human donor with alopecia areata. CDR3s include the opening cysteine and the closing phenylalanine or tryptophan. Fields, in order: CDR3 protein, CDR3 DNA, clone size, V gene, J gene, D gene. A D gene is named only where the DNA matches it firmly. Clone size, where shown, is once, few, many, or a class for clones that have expanded.

cdr3_aa: CASSPVTSGNQPQHF; cdr3_nt: TGCGCCAGCAGCCCCGTGACCTCGGGCAATCAGCCCCAGCATTTT; clone_size: -; v_call: TRBV4-1; j_call: TRBJ1-5; d_call: -
cdr3_aa: CASRDNEQFF; cdr3_nt: TGCGCCAGCAGGGACAATGAGCAGTTCTTC; clone_size: -; v_call: TRBV10-2; j_call: TRBJ2-1; d_call: -
cdr3_aa: CASSRNRDGTGANVLTF; cdr3_nt: TGTGCCAGCAGCCGGAACAGGGACGGTACTGGGGCCAACGTCCTGACTTTC; clone_size: -; v_call: TRBV7-8; j_call: TRBJ2-6; d_call: -
cdr3_aa: CAISESAGAYEQYF; cdr3_nt: TGTGCCATCAGTGAGTCGGCAGGGGCCTACGAGCAGTACTTC; clone_size: -; v_call: TRBV10-3; j_call: TRBJ2-7; d_call: -
cdr3_aa: CASTYRDGGYEQYF; cdr3_nt: TGTGCCAGCACCTACCGGGACGGGGGCTACGAGCAGTACTTC; clone_size: -; v_call: TRBV6-5; j_call: TRBJ2-7; d_call: -
cdr3_aa: CASRTTGGSNQPQHF; cdr3_nt: TGTGCCAGCAGGACGACAGGGGGTAGCAATCAGCCCCAGCATTTT; clone_size: once; v_call: TRBV6-6; j_call: TRBJ1-5; d_call: TRBD1
cdr3_aa: CASTLQRRGGDNEQFF; cdr3_nt: TGTGCCAGCACCCTCCAGAGGCGGGGGGGGGACAATGAGCAGTTCTTC; clone_size: -; v_call: TRBV27; j_call: TRBJ2-1; d_call: TRBD2
cdr3_aa: CASSLSENPYNEQFF; cdr3_nt: TGTGCCAGCAGCTTATCCGAAAACCCCTACAATGAGCAGTTCTTC; clone_size: few; v_call: TRBV7-9; j_call: TRBJ2-1; d_call: -
cdr3_aa: CASSLGTEAFF; cdr3_nt: TGTGCCAGCAGCTTAGGCACTGAAGCTTTCTTT; clone_size: -; v_call: TRBV11-2; j_call: TRBJ1-1; d_call: -
cdr3_aa: CASSSTGGNEQYF; cdr3_nt: TGCGCCAGCAGCAGCACAGGGGGCAACGAGCAGTACTTC; clone_size: -; v_call: TRBV5-1; j_call: TRBJ2-7; d_call: TRBD1
cdr3_aa: CASSPGQGAENIQYF; cdr3_nt: TGTGCCAGCAGCCCGGGACAGGGGGCTGAAAACATTCAGTACTTC; clone_size: -; v_call: TRBV11-2; j_call: TRBJ2-4; d_call: TRBD1
cdr3_aa: CASSLSTGEGYEQYF; cdr3_nt: TGTGCCAGCAGTTTATCAACAGGGGAGGGCTACGAGCAGTACTTC; clone_size: -; v_call: TRBV27; j_call: TRBJ2-7; d_call: -
cdr3_aa: CAWSGQENTEAFF; cdr3_nt: TGTGCCTGGAGCGGACAGGAGAACACTGAAGCTTTCTTT; clone_size: -; v_call: TRBV30; j_call: TRBJ1-1; d_call: TRBD1
cdr3_aa: CASSHASSGDTQYF; cdr3_nt: TGTGCCAGCAGCCACGCCTCTAGCGGAGATACGCAGTATTTT; clone_size: few; v_call: TRBV7-2; j_call: TRBJ2-3; d_call: TRBD2
cdr3_aa: CSVGEGVIDTQYF; cdr3_nt: TGCAGCGTTGGTGAGGGAGTCATAGATACGCAGTATTTT; clone_size: -; v_call: TRBV29-1; j_call: TRBJ2-3; d_call: -
cdr3_aa: CASSLGTDTQYF; cdr3_nt: TGTGCCAGCAGCTTAGGTACAGATACGCAGTATTTT; clone_size: once; v_call: TRBV7-9; j_call: TRBJ2-3; d_call: -
cdr3_aa: CASSLEGGALNTEAFF; cdr3_nt: TGTGCCAGCAGCTTAGAAGGCGGGGCTCTCAACACTGAAGCTTTCTTT; clone_size: -; v_call: TRBV7-9; j_call: TRBJ1-1; d_call: -
cdr3_aa: CASSFGRGPGDTQYF; cdr3_nt: TGTGCCAGCAGCTTCGGCAGGGGGCCTGGAGATACGCAGTATTTT; clone_size: -; v_call: TRBV7-8; j_call: TRBJ2-3; d_call: TRBD1
cdr3_aa: CASSAGLVSTDTQYF; cdr3_nt: TGTGCCAGCAGCGCGGGACTAGTATCCACAGATACGCAGTATTTT; clone_size: -; v_call: TRBV9; j_call: TRBJ2-3; d_call: TRBD2
cdr3_aa: CAWSVGPFNQPQHF; cdr3_nt: TGTGCCTGGAGTGTAGGCCCGTTCAATCAGCCCCAGCATTTT; clone_size: -; v_call: TRBV30; j_call: TRBJ1-5; d_call: -
cdr3_aa: CASSSGQGHNEQFF; cdr3_nt: TGTGCCAGCAGTTCCGGACAGGGTCACAATGAGCAGTTCTTC; clone_size: -; v_call: TRBV14; j_call: TRBJ2-1; d_call: TRBD1
cdr3_aa: CASSAGSGTYEQYF; cdr3_nt: TGTGCCAGTAGTGCAGGTTCGGGAACCTACGAGCAGTACTTC; clone_size: -; v_call: TRBV19; j_call: TRBJ2-7; d_call: -
cdr3_aa: CASRELALGNIQYF; cdr3_nt: TGTGCCAGCAGGGAACTAGCGCTCGGTAACATTCAGTACTTC; clone_size: -; v_call: TRBV11-2; j_call: TRBJ2-4; d_call: TRBD2
cdr3_aa: CASSLELAGGTKAFF; cdr3_nt: TGTGCCAGCAGCTTGGAGTTGGCAGGGGGGACGAAAGCTTTCTTT; clone_size: -; v_call: TRBV5-5; j_call: TRBJ1-1; d_call: TRBD1
cdr3_aa: CASSYSAVYGYTF; cdr3_nt: TGTGCCAGCAGTTACTCGGCCGTCTATGGCTACACCTTC; clone_size: -; v_call: TRBV6-5; j_call: TRBJ1-2; d_call: -
cdr3_aa: CAWSPDPGSYEQYF; cdr3_nt: TGTGCCTGGTCCCCCGACCCCGGGTCCTACGAGCAGTACTTC; clone_size: -; v_call: TRBV30; j_call: TRBJ2-7; d_call: -
cdr3_aa: CASSLIPTVKFF; cdr3_nt: TGTGCCAGCAGCTTGATTCCGACAGTAAAGTTCTTC; clone_size: -; v_call: TRBV5-4; j_call: TRBJ2-1; d_call: -
cdr3_aa: CASSNGGNCPYNEQFF; cdr3_nt: TGTGCCAGCAGCAACGGGGGCAACTGCCCCTACAATGAGCAGTTCTTC; clone_size: -; v_call: TRBV11-2; j_call: TRBJ2-1; d_call: -
cdr3_aa: CASREVRPNYGYTF; cdr3_nt: TGTGCCAGCAGAGAGGTGAGGCCGAACTATGGCTACACCTTC; clone_size: once; v_call: TRBV9; j_call: TRBJ1-2; d_call: -
cdr3_aa: CASSLGRGPPNYGYTF; cdr3_nt: TGCGCCAGCAGCCTAGGCAGGGGCCCACCTAACTATGGCTACACCTTC; clone_size: -; v_call: TRBV4-1; j_call: TRBJ1-2; d_call: -
cdr3_aa: CATPWGRGSTDTQYF; cdr3_nt: TGTGCCACCCCCTGGGGCAGGGGGAGCACAGATACGCAGTATTTT; clone_size: -; v_call: TRBV7-9; j_call: TRBJ2-3; d_call: TRBD1
cdr3_aa: CASMGGPEKLFF; cdr3_nt: TGTGCCAGCATGGGGGGTCCTGAAAAACTGTTTTTT; clone_size: -; v_call: TRBV6-1; j_call: TRBJ1-4; d_call: -
cdr3_aa: CASSRRAYPQETQYF; cdr3_nt: TGTGCCAGCAGCCGGAGAGCCTACCCCCAAGAGACCCAGTACTTC; clone_size: -; v_call: TRBV27; j_call: TRBJ2-5; d_call: -
cdr3_aa: CASSRGHTYEQYF; cdr3_nt: TGCGCCAGCAGCAGGGGCCACACCTACGAGCAGTACTTC; clone_size: -; v_call: TRBV10-1; j_call: TRBJ2-7; d_call: -
cdr3_aa: CSVVDVTYNEQFF; cdr3_nt: TGCAGCGTTGTAGACGTTACCTACAATGAGCAGTTCTTC; clone_size: -; v_call: TRBV29-1; j_call: TRBJ2-1; d_call: -
cdr3_aa: CASSSILAGGGYEQYF; cdr3_nt: TGCGCCAGCAGCTCTATTCTAGCGGGAGGTGGGTACGAGCAGTACTTC; clone_size: -; v_call: TRBV4-1; j_call: TRBJ2-7; d_call: TRBD2
cdr3_aa: CASSEVTGADTQYF; cdr3_nt: TGTGCCAGCAGTGAAGTAACTGGGGCAGATACGCAGTATTTT; clone_size: -; v_call: TRBV6-1; j_call: TRBJ2-3; d_call: -
cdr3_aa: CASSIAGLAGGYSDNEQFF; cdr3_nt: TGTGCCAGCAGCATCGCCGGACTAGCGGGAGGGTACAGCGACAATGAGCAGTTCTTC; clone_size: -; v_call: TRBV7-9; j_call: TRBJ2-1; d_call: TRBD2
cdr3_aa: CASSQEGTSLSYEQYF; cdr3_nt: TGTGCCAGCAGCCAAGAAGGGACTAGCCTCTCCTACGAGCAGTACTTC; clone_size: -; v_call: TRBV4-2; j_call: TRBJ2-7; d_call: TRBD2
cdr3_aa: CASSQEGIGYNEQFF; cdr3_nt: TGCGCCAGCAGCCAAGAGGGGATCGGGTACAATGAGCAGTTCTTC; clone_size: -; v_call: TRBV4-1; j_call: TRBJ2-1; d_call: -
cdr3_aa: CASSVGNTEAFF; cdr3_nt: TGTGCCAGCAGTGTCGGGAACACTGAAGCTTTCTTT; clone_size: -; v_call: TRBV27; j_call: TRBJ1-1; d_call: -
cdr3_aa: CASSYSSLAGGEELFF; cdr3_nt: TGTGCCAGCAGTTACTCGTCCCTAGCGGGGGGGGAGGAGCTGTTTTTT; clone_size: -; v_call: TRBV6-6; j_call: TRBJ2-2; d_call: TRBD2
cdr3_aa: CATFIVGEGQYF; cdr3_nt: TGTGCCACCTTCATAGTCGGTGAAGGGCAGTACTTC; clone_size: -; v_call: TRBV7-8; j_call: TRBJ2-7; d_call: -
cdr3_aa: CASSLVSGSGSTPGELFF; cdr3_nt: TGTGCCAGCAGCTTAGTCTCGGGGTCCGGGAGTACCCCCGGGGAGCTGTTTTTT; clone_size: once; v_call: TRBV7-6; j_call: TRBJ2-2; d_call: -
cdr3_aa: CASSPGQAISYEQYF; cdr3_nt: TGTGCCAGCAGCCCAGGACAGGCCATCTCCTACGAGCAGTACTTC; clone_size: -; v_call: TRBV6-1; j_call: TRBJ2-7; d_call: TRBD1
cdr3_aa: CASSLDEGPQPQHF; cdr3_nt: TGTGCCAGCAGCTTAGATGAGGGGCCTCAGCCCCAGCATTTT; clone_size: -; v_call: TRBV7-2; j_call: TRBJ1-5; d_call: -
cdr3_aa: CASRQGSEDTQYF; cdr3_nt: TGTGCCAGCAGACAGGGGTCGGAAGATACGCAGTATTTT; clone_size: -; v_call: TRBV7-9; j_call: TRBJ2-3; d_call: TRBD1
cdr3_aa: CASSHLAGPPEQYF; cdr3_nt: TGTGCCAGCAGTCACCTAGCGGGACCCCCCGAGCAGTACTTC; clone_size: -; v_call: TRBV6-1; j_call: TRBJ2-7; d_call: TRBD2
cdr3_aa: CSVRVNYEQYF; cdr3_nt: TGCAGCGTTCGGGTAAACTACGAGCAGTACTTC; clone_size: -; v_call: TRBV29-1; j_call: TRBJ2-7; d_call: -
cdr3_aa: CAWSPEQGADTQYF; cdr3_nt: TGTGCCTGGAGTCCCGAACAGGGGGCAGATACGCAGTATTTT; clone_size: -; v_call: TRBV30; j_call: TRBJ2-3; d_call: TRBD1
cdr3_aa: CASSSGVANYGYTF; cdr3_nt: TGTGCCAGCAGTTCAGGGGTCGCTAACTATGGCTACACCTTC; clone_size: -; v_call: TRBV6-5; j_call: TRBJ1-2; d_call: -
cdr3_aa: CASSPGREAEQFF; cdr3_nt: TGCGCCAGCAGCCCCGGCCGGGAGGCTGAGCAGTTCTTC; clone_size: -; v_call: TRBV4-1; j_call: TRBJ2-1; d_call: TRBD2
cdr3_aa: CASSSGTGHPTDTQYF; cdr3_nt: TGTGCCAGCAGTTCCGGGACAGGGCATCCCACAGATACGCAGTATTTT; clone_size: -; v_call: TRBV6-5; j_call: TRBJ2-3; d_call: TRBD1
cdr3_aa: CSVEGQVPYEQYF; cdr3_nt: TGCAGCGTTGAAGGACAGGTTCCCTACGAGCAGTACTTC; clone_size: -; v_call: TRBV29-1; j_call: TRBJ2-7; d_call: -
cdr3_aa: CASTRPPSRSYEQYF; cdr3_nt: TGTGCCAGCACCAGACCGCCTAGCCGCTCCTACGAGCAGTACTTC; clone_size: -; v_call: TRBV2; j_call: TRBJ2-7; d_call: -
cdr3_aa: CAIRGQGNTEAFF; cdr3_nt: TGTGCCATCAGGGGACAGGGTAACACTGAAGCTTTCTTT; clone_size: few; v_call: TRBV10-3; j_call: TRBJ1-1; d_call: TRBD1